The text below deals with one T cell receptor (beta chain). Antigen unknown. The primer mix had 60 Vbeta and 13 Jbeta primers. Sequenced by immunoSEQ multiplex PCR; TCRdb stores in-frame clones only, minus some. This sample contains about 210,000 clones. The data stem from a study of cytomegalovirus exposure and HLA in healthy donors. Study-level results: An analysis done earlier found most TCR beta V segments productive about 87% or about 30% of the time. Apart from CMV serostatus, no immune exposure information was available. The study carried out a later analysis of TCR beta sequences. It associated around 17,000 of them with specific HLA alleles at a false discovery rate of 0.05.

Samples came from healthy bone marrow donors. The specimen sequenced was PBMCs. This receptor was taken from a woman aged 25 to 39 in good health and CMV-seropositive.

The CDR3 bases are TGTGCCAGCAGTGAAAAGACAGCGGGCGAGCAGTACTTC. This translates into CASSEKTAGEQYF. The rearrangement joins TRBV6-1 to TRBJ2-7; a possible D gene is TRBD2 (6 bases). Germline V gives CDR1 MNHNS, CDR2 SASEGT. The CDR3 has 13 amino acids. V dropped 2 bases and J dropped 6 bases, with 11 bases sitting between them.